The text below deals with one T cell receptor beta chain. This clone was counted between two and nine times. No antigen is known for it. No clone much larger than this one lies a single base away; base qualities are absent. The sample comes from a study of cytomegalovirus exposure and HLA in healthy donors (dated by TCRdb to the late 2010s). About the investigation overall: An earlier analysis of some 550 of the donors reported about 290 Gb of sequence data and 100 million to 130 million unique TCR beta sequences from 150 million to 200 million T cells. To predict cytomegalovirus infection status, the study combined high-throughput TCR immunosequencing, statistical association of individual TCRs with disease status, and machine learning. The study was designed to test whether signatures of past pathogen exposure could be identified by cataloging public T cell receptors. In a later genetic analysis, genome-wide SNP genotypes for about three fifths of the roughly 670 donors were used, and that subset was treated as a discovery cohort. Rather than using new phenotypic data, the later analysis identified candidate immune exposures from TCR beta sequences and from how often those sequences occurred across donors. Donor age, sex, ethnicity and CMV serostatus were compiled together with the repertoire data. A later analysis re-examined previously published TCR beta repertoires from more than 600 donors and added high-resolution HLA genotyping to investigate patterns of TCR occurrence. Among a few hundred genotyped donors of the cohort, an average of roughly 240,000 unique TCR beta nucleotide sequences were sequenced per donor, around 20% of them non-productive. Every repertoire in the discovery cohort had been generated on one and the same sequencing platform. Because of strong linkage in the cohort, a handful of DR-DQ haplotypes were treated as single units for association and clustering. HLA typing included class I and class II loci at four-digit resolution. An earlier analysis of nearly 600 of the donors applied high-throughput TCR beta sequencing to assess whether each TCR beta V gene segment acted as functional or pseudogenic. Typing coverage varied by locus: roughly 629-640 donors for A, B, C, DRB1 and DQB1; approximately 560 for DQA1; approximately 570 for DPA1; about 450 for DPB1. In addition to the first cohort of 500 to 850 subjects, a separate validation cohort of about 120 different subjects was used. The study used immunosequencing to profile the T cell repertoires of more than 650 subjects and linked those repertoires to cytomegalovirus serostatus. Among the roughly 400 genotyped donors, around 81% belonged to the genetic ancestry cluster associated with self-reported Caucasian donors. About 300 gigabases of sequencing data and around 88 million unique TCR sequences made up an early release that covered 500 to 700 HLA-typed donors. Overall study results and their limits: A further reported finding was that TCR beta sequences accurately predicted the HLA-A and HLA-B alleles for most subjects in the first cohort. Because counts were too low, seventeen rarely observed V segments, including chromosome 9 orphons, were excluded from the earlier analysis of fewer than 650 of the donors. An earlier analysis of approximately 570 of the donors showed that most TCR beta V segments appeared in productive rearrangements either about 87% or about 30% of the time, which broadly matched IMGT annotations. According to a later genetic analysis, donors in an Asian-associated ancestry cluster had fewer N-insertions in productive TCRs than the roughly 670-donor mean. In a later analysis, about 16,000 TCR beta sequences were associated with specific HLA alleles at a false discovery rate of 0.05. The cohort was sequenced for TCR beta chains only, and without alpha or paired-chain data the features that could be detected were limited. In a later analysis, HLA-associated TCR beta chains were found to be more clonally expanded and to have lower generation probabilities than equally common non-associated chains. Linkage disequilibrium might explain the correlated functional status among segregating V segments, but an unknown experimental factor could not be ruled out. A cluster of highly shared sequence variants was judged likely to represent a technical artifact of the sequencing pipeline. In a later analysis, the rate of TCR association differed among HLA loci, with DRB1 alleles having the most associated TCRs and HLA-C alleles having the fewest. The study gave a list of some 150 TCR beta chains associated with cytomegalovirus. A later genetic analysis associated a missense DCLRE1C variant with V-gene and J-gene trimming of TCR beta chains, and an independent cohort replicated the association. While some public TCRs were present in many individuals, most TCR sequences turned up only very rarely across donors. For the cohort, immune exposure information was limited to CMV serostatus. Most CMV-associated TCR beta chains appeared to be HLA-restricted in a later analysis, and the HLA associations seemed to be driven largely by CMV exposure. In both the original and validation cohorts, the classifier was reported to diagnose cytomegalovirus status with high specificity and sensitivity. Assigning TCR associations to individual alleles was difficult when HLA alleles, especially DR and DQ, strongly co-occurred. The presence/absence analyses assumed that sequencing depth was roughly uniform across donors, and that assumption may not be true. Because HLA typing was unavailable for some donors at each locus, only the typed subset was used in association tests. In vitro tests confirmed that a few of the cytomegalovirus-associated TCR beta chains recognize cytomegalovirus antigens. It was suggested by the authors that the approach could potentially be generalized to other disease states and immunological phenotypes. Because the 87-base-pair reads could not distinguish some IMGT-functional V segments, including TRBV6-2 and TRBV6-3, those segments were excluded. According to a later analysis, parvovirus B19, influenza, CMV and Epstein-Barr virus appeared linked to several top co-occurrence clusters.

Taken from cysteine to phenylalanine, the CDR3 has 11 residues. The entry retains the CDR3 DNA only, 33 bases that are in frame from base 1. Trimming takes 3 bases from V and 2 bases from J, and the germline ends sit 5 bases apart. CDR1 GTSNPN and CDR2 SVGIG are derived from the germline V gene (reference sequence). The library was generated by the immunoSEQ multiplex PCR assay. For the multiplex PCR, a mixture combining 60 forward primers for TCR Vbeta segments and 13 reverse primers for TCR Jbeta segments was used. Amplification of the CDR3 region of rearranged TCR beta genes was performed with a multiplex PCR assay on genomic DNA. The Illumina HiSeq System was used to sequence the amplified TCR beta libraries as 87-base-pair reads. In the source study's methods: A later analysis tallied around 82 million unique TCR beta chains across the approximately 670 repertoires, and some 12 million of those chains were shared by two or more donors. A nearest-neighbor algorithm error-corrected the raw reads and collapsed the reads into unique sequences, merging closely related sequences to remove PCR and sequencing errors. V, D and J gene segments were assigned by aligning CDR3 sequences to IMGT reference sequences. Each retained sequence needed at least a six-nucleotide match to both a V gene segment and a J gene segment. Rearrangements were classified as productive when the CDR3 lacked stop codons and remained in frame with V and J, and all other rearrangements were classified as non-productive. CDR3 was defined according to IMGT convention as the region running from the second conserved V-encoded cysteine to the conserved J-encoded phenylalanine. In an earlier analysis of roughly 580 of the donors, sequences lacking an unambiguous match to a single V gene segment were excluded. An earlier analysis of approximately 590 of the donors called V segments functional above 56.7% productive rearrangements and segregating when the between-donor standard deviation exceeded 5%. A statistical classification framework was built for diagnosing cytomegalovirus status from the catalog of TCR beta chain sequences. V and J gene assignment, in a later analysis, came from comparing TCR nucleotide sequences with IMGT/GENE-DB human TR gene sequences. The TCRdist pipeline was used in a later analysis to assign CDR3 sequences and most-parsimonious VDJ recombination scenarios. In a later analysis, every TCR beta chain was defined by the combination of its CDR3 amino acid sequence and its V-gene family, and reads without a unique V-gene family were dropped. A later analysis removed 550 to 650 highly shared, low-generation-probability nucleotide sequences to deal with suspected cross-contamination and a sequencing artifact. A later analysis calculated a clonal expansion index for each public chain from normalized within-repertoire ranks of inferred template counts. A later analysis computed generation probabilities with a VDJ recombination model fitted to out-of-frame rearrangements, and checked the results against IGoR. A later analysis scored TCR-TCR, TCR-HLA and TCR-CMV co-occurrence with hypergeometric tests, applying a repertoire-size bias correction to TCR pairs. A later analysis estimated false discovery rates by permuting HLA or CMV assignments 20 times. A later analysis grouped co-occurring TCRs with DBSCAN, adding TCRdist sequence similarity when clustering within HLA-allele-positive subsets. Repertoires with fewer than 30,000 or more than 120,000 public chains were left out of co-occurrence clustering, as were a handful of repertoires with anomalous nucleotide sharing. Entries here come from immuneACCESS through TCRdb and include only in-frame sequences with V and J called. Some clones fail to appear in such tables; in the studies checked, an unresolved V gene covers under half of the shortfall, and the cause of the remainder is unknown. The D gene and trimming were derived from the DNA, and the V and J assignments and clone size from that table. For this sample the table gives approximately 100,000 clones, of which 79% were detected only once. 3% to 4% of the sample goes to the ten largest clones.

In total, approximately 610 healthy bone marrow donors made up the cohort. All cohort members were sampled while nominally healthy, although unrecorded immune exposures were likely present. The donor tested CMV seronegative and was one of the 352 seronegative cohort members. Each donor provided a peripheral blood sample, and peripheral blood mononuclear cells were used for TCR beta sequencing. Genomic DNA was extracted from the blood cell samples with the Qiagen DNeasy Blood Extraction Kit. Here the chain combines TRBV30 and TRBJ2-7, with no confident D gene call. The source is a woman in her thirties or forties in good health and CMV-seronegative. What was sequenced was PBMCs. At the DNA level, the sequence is TGTGCCTGGAGACAAGCCTACGAGCAGTACTTC. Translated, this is CAWRQAYEQYF.